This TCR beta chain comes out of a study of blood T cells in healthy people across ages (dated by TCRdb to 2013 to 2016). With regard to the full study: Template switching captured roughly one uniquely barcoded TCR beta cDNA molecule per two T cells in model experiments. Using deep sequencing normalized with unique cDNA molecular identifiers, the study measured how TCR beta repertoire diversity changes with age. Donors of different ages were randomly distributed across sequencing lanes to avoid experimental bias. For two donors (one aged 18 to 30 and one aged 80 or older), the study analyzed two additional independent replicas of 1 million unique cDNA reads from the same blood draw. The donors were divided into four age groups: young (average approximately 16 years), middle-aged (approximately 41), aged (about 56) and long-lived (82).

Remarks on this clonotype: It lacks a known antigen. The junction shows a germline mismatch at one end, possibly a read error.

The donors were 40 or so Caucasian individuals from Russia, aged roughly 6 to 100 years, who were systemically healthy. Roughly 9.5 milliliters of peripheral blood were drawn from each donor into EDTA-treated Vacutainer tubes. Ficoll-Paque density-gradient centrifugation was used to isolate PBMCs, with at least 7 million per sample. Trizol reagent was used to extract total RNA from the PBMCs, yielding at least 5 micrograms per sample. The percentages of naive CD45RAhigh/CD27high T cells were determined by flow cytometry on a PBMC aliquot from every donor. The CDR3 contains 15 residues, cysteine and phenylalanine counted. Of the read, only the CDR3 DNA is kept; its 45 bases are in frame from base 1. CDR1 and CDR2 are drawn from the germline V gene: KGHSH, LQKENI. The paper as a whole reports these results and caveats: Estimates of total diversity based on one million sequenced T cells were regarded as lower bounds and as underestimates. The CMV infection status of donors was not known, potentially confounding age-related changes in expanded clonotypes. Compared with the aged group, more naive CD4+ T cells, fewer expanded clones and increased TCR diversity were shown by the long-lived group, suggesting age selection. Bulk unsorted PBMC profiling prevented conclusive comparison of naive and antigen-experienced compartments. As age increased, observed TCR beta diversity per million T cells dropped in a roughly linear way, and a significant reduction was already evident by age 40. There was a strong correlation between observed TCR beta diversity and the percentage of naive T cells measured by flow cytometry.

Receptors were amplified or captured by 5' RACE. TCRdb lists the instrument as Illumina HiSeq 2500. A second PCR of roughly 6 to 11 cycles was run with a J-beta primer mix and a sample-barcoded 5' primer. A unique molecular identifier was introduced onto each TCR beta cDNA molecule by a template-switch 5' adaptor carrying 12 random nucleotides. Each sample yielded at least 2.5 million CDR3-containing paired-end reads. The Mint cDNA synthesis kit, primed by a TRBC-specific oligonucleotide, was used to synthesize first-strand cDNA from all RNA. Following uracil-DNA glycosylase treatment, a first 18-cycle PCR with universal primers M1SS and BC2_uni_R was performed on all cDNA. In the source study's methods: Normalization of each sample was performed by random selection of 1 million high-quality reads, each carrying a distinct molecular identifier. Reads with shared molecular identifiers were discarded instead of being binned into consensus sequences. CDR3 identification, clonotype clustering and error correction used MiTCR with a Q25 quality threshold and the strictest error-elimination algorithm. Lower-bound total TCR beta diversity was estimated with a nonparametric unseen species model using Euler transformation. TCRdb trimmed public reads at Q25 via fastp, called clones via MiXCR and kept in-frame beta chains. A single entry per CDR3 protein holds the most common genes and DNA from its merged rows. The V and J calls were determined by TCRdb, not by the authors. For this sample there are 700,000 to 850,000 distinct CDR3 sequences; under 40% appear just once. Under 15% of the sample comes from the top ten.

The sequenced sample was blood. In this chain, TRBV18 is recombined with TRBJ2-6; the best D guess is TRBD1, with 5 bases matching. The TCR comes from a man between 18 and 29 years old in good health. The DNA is TGTGCCAGCTCACCACAGGGGTCTGGGGCCAGCGTCCTGACTTTC. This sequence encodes CASSPQGSGASVLTF. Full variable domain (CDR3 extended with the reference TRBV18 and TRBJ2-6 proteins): NAGVMQNPRHLVRRRGQEARLRCSPMKGHSHVYWYRQLPEEGLKFMVYLQKENIIDESGMPKERFSAEFPKEGPSILRIQQVVRGDSAAYFCASSPQGSGASVLTFGAGSRLTVL.